A selection of T cell receptor beta chains follows, all from one sample in a study of identical twins. TCRdb independently ran MiXCR on the 5' RACE reads; one entry per CDR3 protein. The sample has about 240,000 distinct CDR3 sequences; 6% to 8.5% are singletons. These data were likewise used in another study, on yellow fever vaccine responses in identical twins.

The sample taken for sequencing was CD8+ T cells sorted from blood. Receptors were obtained from a woman aged 18 to 35 in good health. Both conserved end residues are part of each CDR3. Fields, in order: CDR3 length, clone size, V gene, D gene, J gene, CDR3 protein, CDR3 DNA. D genes are given only for firm matches. Where a row states a size, it is once, few, many or the class of an expanded clone; other rows omit it.

14,many,TRBV7-9,NA,TRBJ2-3,CASSPGPSTDTQYF,TGTGCCAGCAGCCCGGGACCGAGCACAGATACGCAGTATTTT
15,few,TRBV11-3,NA,TRBJ2-1,CASSTDGGHNNEQFF,TGTGCCAGCAGCACGGACGGCGGGCATAACAATGAGCAGTTCTTC
13,once,TRBV20-1,TRBD1,TRBJ1-5,CSAMDRGVKPQHF,TGCAGTGCTATGGACAGGGGGGTGAAGCCCCAGCATTTT
17,few,TRBV28,TRBD2,TRBJ2-5,CASSLFGVAGDQETQYF,TGTGCCAGCAGTTTATTCGGGGTAGCGGGGGATCAAGAGACCCAGTACTTC
14,few,TRBV11-2,NA,TRBJ2-3,CASSSPVGTDTQYF,TGTGCCAGCAGCTCCCCGGTCGGCACAGATACGCAGTATTTT
13,few,TRBV29-1,TRBD1,TRBJ1-2,CSVEGYRGYGYTF,TGCAGCGTTGAGGGTTACAGGGGCTATGGCTACACCTTC
15,few,TRBV6-1,NA,TRBJ2-1,CATLRLRGSYNEQFF,TGTGCTACACTGCGCCTCCGGGGCTCCTACAATGAGCAGTTCTTC
17,NA,TRBV7-9,NA,TRBJ2-2,CASSLVSAASNTGELFF,TGTGCCAGCAGCTTAGTTAGCGCCGCTTCGAACACCGGGGAGCTGTTTTTT
14,few,TRBV20-1,NA,TRBJ2-1,CSARVLGSYNEQFF,TGCAGTGCTAGAGTCCTAGGCTCCTACAATGAGCAGTTCTTC
13,few,TRBV29-1,TRBD1,TRBJ2-1,CSVGPTGDNEQFF,TGCAGCGTAGGACCGACAGGGGATAATGAGCAGTTCTTC